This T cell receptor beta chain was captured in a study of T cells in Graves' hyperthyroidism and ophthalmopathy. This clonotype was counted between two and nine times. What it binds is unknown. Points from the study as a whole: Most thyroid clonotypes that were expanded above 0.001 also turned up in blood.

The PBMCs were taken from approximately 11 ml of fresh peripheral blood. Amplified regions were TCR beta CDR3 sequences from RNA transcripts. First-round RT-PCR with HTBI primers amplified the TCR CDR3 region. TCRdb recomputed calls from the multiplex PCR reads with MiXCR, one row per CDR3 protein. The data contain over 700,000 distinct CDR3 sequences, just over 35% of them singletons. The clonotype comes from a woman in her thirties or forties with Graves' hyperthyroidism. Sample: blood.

The CDR3 DNA sequence: TGTGCCAGCAGTCCCACGACATCCCCATATAGCAATCAGCCCCAGCATTTT. It is translated as CASSPTTSPYSNQPQHF. The chain uses TRBV12-3 or TRBV12-4 and TRBJ1-5; D gene uncertain. The ends were cut back, 5 bases at V and 0 bases at J, with 17 bases in the middle. This CDR3 contains 17 residues.